Below are 16 T cell receptor beta chains sequenced from a single sample in a study of blood T cell repertoires in COVID-19. The protocol was immunoSEQ multiplex PCR, while the TCRdb copy is restricted to in-frame clones and leaves out a portion. Of around 260,000 clones in the sample, approximately 91% were seen once. The sequenced sample consisted of peripheral blood. These TCRs come from a woman aged 40 to 55 who had recovered from COVID-19.

The chain is built from TRBV3-1 (or the pseudogene TRBV3-2) and TRBJ1-2, with D tentatively TRBD1 (5 bases). V dropped 1 base and J dropped 7 bases, with 10 bases sitting between them. Germline lookup yields CDR1 LGHDT and CDR2 YNNKEL (reference sequence). CDR3 length equals 13 residues. CDR3 sequence (DNA): TGTGCCAGCAGCCAAGGCAGGGTTGCTGGCTACACCTTC. Translation gives CASSQGRVAGYTF.

The chain links TRBV4-1 to TRBJ2-3; TRBD2 matches at 12 bases. CDR1 is MGHRA, CDR2 YSYEKL, per germline. The J segment lost 6 bases and the V segment lost 5 bases, leaving 12 bases of the junction unmatched. The CDR3 covers 17 residues. The DNA for the CDR3 is TGCGCCAGCAGCGCTAGCGGGAGGGCCGGGGGTCTGGATACGCAGTATTTT. It specifies CASSASGRAGGLDTQYF.

This clone was observed a handful of times. The chain has TRBV7-2 and TRBJ1-2; D unresolved. The ends were cut back, 5 bases at V and 8 bases at J, with 18 bases in the middle. Germline V CDR1 and CDR2: SGHTA, FQGNSA. The CDR3 totals 14 residues. CDR3 sequence reads: CASSLGPGGRGYTF. CDR3 nucleotides: TGTGCCAGCAGCCTTGGACCTGGAGGAAGGGGCTACACCTTC.

The rearrangement links TRBV19 to TRBJ2-5; no clear D. The ends were cut back, 0 bases at V and 0 bases at J, with 11 bases in the middle. This CDR3 contains 16 residues. Germline-derived CDR1 and CDR2 are LNHDA and SQIVND (reference sequence). CDR3 region: CASSIDLWLNQETQYF. CDR3 nucleotides: TGTGCCAGTAGTATAGATCTTTGGCTGAACCAAGAGACCCAGTACTTC.

The chain is built from TRBV10-3 and TRBJ2-1; 8 nucleotides align to TRBD2. The CDR3 loop spans 15 amino acids. CDR1 and CDR2 from the germline V gene are ENHRY and SYGVKD. The V and J ends lost 0 bases and 10 bases, in that order; junction bases with no gene match: 8. This chain's CDR3 is CAISESASGLTEQFF. DNA of the CDR3: TGTGCCATCAGTGAGTCGGCTAGCGGGCTTACCGAGCAGTTCTTC.

The rearrangement uses TRBV28 and TRBJ2-3, with D hard to call. The CDR3 runs to 14 residues. The V and J ends lost 3 bases and 2 bases respectively, with 9 bases between them. CDR1 and CDR2 (germline): MDHEN, SYDVKM. The CDR3 sequence is CASSFAAPTDTQYF. CDR3 nucleotides: TGTGCCAGCAGTTTCGCGGCCCCCACAGATACGCAGTATTTT. Variable domain in full (rest from reference TRBV28 and TRBJ2-3): DVKVTQSSRYLVKRTGEKVFLECVQDMDHENMFWYRQDPGLGLRLIYFSYDVKMKEKGDIPEGYSVSREKKERFSLILESASTNQTSMYLCASSFAAPTDTQYFGPGTRLTVL.

This sequence joins TRBV6-5 and TRBJ1-2; the match to TRBD1 covers 9 bases. The CDR3 is 15 amino acids. Germline lookup yields CDR1 MNHEY and CDR2 SVGAGI. The ends lost 2 bases at V and 8 bases at J; junction bases unmatched: 9. This CDR3 reads CASSYGLGTGRGYTF. CDR3 DNA sequence: TGTGCCAGCAGTTACGGGCTCGGGACAGGGCGCGGCTACACCTTC.

The V gene is TRBV28, the J gene TRBJ2-1; 12 positions match TRBD2. V lost 5 bases, J lost 7 bases, and 6 bases stayed unmatched. Germline V gives CDR1 MDHEN, CDR2 SYDVKM. This CDR3 has 15 amino acids. In nucleotides, the CDR3 is TGTGCCAGCAGTCCTCTAGCGGGAGGGCGGAATGAGCAGTTCTTC. Translating it yields CASSPLAGGRNEQFF.

In this sample, this clone turned up once. The chain combines TRBV27 with TRBJ2-1, with TRBD2 identical over 15 bases. Germline-derived CDR1 and CDR2 are MNHEY and SMNVEV (reference sequence). Unmatched junction bases numbered 8, after V lost 4 bases and J lost 10 bases. This CDR3 has 16 amino acids. CDR3 protein: CASSSGLAGGPREQFF. In nucleotides, the CDR3 is TGTGCCAGCAGTTCTGGACTAGCGGGAGGGCCGCGCGAGCAGTTCTTC.

The chain combines TRBV11-3 with TRBJ2-5, with 7 nucleotides matching TRBD1. CDR3 length equals 16 residues. CDR1 and CDR2 from the germline V gene are SGHNT and YENEEA. Germline trimming cut 0 bases from V and 0 bases from J; bases unmatched to any gene: 4. The CDR3 DNA reads TGTGCCAGCAGCTTAGAGAGGGGGCGCGACCAAGAGACCCAGTACTTC. Protein: CASSLERGRDQETQYF.

This chain uses TRBV3-1 (or the pseudogene TRBV3-2) with TRBJ2-7; the match to TRBD2 covers 9 bases. Germline V gives CDR1 LGHDT, CDR2 YNNKEL (reference sequence). This CDR3 contains 19 residues. V lost 1 base to trimming and J lost 5 bases; unmatched junction nucleotides: 18. CDR3 sequence (DNA): TGTGCCAGCAGCCAAGGGACGGTACCCCTTAGCGGGAGTATCGACGAGCAGTACTTC. It translates to CASSQGTVPLSGSIDEQYF.

The chain combines TRBV2 with TRBJ2-7, with 13 bases identical to TRBD2. The CDR3 runs to 19 residues. Germline lookup yields CDR1 SNHLY and CDR2 FYNNEI. Losses at the gene ends were 8 bases for V and 1 base for J; bases not matched to a gene: 17. CDR3 DNA: TGTGCCAGCTCCGGGACAGCCGCCGGGACTAGCGGGGCGTCCTACGAGCAGTACTTC. Protein product: CASSGTAAGTSGASYEQYF.

The gene calls are TRBV28 and TRBJ2-1; TRBD1 agrees at 10 bases. Germline loops: CDR1 MDHEN, CDR2 SYDVKM. The CDR3 is 13 residues long. V lost 5 bases, J lost 7 bases, and 2 bases stayed unmatched. The CDR3 region is CASSDRGRNEQFF. The CDR3 bases are TGTGCCAGCAGTGACAGGGGGCGAAATGAGCAGTTCTTC.

The V call is TRBV28, the J call TRBJ2-1, with TRBD1 matching 9 bases. CDR3 length: 15 residues. Germline CDR1 and CDR2: MDHEN and SYDVKM. V lost 6 bases, J lost 3 bases, and 6 bases stayed unmatched. The CDR3 reads CASRITGGGYNEQFF. The CDR3 region has the DNA TGTGCCAGCAGGATAACAGGGGGCGGCTACAATGAGCAGTTCTTC.

About this clone itself: The junction differs from germline at one of its ends, possibly a read error. This sequence joins TRBV2 and TRBJ2-6; 7 bases agree with TRBD1. The germline V gene has CDR1 SNHLY and CDR2 FYNNEI. The CDR3 covers 14 residues. DNA for the CDR3: TGTGCCAGCAGGTGGGACAGTGGGCCCAACGTCCTGACTTTC. The encoded protein is CASRWDSGPNVLTF.

The chain joins TRBV15 to TRBJ2-5; TRBD2 is a possible D gene (6 bases). Germline CDR1 LNHNV, CDR2 YYDKDF (reference sequence). V was pared by 3 bases and J by 0 bases, with 8 bases between. The CDR3 covers 14 residues. The CDR3 region is CATSRDYNQETQYF. CDR3 coding DNA: TGTGCCACCAGCAGGGACTACAACCAAGAGACCCAGTACTTC.